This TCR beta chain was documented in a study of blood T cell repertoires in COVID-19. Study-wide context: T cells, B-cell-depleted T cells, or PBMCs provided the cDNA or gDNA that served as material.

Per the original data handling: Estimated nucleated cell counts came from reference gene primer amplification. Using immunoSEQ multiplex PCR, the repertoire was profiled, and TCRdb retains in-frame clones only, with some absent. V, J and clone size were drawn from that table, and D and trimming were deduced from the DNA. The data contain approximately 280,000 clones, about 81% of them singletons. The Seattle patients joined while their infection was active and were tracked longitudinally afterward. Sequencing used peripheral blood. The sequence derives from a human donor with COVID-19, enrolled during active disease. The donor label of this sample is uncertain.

CDR3 sequence reads: CASGIDRGHDQPQHF. CDR3 DNA sequence: TGTGCCAGCGGCATTGACAGGGGGCATGATCAGCCCCAGCATTTT. V gene TRBV19 combines with J gene TRBJ1-5, with 10 bases matching TRBD1. Looked up from germline, CDR1 is LNHDA and CDR2 is SQIVND (reference sequence). The CDR3 length is 15 residues. J lost 5 bases, V lost 9 bases, and 10 bases had no gene match.